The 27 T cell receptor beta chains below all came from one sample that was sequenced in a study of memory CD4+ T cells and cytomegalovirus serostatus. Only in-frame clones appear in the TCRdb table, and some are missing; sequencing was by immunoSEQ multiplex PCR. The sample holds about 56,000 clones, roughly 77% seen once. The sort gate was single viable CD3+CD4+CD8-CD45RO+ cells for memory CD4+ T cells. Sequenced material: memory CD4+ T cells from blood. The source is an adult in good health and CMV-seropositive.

CDR3 coding DNA: TGTGCCAGCAGTGAAGGCACCGGGGAGCTGTTTTTT. This translates into CASSEGTGELFF. V usage is TRBV2 and J usage is TRBJ2-2; D call uncertain. With 1 base removed from V and 4 bases from J, the gap between germline ends came to 1 base. The CDR3 length is 12 residues. CDR1 and CDR2 (germline): SNHLY, FYNNEI.

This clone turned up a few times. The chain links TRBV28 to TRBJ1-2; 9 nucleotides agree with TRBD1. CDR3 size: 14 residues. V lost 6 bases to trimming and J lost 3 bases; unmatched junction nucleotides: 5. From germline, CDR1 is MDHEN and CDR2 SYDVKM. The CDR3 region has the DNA TGTGCCAGCAGCAAGACAGGGGGTTACTATGGCTACACCTTC. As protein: CASSKTGGYYGYTF.

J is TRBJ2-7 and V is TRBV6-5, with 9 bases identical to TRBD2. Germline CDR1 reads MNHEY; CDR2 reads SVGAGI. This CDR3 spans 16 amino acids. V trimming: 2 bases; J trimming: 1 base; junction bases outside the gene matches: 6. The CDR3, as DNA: TGTGCCAGCAGTTACATGGGGACTAGCAGATCCTACGAGCAGTACTTC. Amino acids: CASSYMGTSRSYEQYF.

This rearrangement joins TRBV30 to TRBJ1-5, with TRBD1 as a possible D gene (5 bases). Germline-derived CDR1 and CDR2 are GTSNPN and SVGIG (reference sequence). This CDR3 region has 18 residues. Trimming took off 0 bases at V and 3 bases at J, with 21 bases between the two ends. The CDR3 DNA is TGTGCCTGGAGTGTACGAGAGAGGGTTGGAGGGGCCAATCAGCCCCAGCATTTT. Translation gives CAWSVRERVGGANQPQHF.

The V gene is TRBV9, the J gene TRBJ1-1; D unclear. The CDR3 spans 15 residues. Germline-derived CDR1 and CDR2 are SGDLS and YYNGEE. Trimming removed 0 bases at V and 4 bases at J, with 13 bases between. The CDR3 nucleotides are TGTGCCAGCAGCGTAGTAGGAGGGAAGGGCACTGAAGCTTTCTTT. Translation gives CASSVVGGKGTEAFF.

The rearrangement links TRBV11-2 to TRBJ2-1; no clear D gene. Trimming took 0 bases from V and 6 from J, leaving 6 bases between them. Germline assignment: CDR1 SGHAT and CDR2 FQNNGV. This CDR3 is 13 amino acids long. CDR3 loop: CASSLELSNEQFF. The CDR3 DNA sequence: TGTGCCAGCAGCTTAGAACTATCCAATGAGCAGTTCTTC.

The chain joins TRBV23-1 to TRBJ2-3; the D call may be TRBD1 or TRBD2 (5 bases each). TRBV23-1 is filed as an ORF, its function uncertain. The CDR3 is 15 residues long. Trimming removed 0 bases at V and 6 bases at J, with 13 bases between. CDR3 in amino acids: CASSQSGTSLDTQYF. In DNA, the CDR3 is TGCGCCAGCAGTCAATCGGGGACCAGTTTGGATACGCAGTATTTT.

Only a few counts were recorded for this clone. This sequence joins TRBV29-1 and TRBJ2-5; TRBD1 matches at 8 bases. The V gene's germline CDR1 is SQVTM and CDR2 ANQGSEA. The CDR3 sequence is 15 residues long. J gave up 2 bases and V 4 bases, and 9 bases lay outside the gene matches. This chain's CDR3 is CSVGAGGGIQETQYF. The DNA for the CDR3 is TGCAGCGTTGGCGCAGGGGGCGGGATACAAGAGACCCAGTACTTC.

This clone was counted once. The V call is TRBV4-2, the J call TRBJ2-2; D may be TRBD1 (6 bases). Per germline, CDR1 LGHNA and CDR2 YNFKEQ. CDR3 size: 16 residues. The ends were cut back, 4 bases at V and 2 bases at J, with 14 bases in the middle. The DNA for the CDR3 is TGTGCCAGCAGCCGAAACCAGGGGACAAACACCGGGGAGCTGTTTTTT. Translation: CASSRNQGTNTGELFF.

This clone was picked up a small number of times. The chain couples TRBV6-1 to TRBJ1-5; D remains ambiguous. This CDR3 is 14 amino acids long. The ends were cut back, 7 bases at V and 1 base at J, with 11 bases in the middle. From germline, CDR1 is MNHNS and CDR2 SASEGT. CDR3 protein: CASMTGVSNQPQHF. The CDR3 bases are TGTGCCAGCATGACGGGTGTCAGCAATCAGCCCCAGCATTTT.

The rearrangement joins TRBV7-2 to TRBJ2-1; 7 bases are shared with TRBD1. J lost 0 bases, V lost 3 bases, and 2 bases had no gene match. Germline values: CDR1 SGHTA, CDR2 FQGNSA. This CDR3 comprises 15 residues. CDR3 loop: CASSFGQASYNEQFF. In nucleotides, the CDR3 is TGTGCCAGCAGCTTCGGACAGGCCTCCTACAATGAGCAGTTCTTC.

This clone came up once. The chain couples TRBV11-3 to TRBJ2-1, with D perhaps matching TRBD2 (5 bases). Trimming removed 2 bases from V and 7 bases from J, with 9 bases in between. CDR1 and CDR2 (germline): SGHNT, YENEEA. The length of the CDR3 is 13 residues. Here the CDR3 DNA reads TGTGCCAGCAGCTTAATGAGGGAGAATGAGCAGTTCTTC. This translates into CASSLMRENEQFF.

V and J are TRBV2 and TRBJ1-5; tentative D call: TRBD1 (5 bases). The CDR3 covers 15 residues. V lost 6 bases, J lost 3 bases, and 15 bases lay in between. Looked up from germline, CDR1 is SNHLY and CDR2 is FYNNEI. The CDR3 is CASRHGAGVNQPQHF. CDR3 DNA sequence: TGTGCCAGCAGGCATGGGGCGGGGGTCAATCAGCCCCAGCATTTT.

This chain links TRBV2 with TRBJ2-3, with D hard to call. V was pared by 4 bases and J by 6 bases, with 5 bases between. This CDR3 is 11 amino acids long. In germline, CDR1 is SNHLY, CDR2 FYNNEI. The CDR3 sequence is CASSVADTQYF. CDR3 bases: TGTGCCAGCAGTGTCGCGGATACGCAGTATTTT.

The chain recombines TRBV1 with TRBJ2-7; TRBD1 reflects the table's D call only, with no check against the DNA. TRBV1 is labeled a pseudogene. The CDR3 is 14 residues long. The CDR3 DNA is TGCACCAGCAGCCAAGATCGCAGGGAAGACGAGCAGTACGTC. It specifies CTSSQDRREDEQYV.

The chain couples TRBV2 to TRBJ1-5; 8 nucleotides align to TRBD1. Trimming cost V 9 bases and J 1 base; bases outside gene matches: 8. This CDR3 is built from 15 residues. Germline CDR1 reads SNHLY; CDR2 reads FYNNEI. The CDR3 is CASGRGRLSNQPQHF. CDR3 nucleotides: TGTGCCAGTGGCAGGGGGCGGCTAAGCAATCAGCCCCAGCATTTT.

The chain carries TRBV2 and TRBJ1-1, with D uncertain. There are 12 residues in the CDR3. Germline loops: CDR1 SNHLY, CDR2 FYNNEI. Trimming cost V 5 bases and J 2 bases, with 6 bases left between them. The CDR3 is CASSTANTEAFF. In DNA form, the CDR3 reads TGTGCCAGCAGTACAGCAAACACTGAAGCTTTCTTT.

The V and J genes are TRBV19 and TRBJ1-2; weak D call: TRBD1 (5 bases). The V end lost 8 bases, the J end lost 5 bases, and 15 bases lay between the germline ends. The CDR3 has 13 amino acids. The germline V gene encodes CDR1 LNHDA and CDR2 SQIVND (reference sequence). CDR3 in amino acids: CASFLRDGYGYTF. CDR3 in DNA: TGTGCCAGTTTCCTCCGGGACGGATATGGCTACACCTTC.

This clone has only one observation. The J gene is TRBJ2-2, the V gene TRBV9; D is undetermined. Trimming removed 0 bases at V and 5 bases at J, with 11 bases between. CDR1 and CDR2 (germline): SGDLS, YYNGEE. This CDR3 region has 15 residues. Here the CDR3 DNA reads TGTGCCAGCAGCGTAGGTGGGAAAAGGACCGGGGAGCTGTTTTTT. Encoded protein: CASSVGGKRTGELFF.

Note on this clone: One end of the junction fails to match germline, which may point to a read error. Here the CDR3 DNA reads TGTGCCAGCAGTGAAGCGTCAGGGGACCGACGTAACTTC. It specifies CASSEASGDRRNF. This sequence joins TRBV6-1 and TRBJ2-7; maybe TRBD1 (6 bases). The CDR3 spans 13 residues. Germline loops: CDR1 MNHNS, CDR2 SASEGT.

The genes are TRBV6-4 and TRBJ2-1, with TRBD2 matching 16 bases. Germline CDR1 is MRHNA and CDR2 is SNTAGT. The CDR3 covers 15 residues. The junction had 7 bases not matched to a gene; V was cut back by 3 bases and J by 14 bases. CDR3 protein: CASSEEGLAGGPEFF. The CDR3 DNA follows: TGTGCCAGCAGTGAAGAGGGACTAGCGGGAGGGCCGGAGTTCTTC.

The CDR3 bases are TGTGCCAGCAGCGCATCCAGTAATTCCAAAAACATTCAGTACTTC. It encodes CASSASSNSKNIQYF. J is TRBJ2-4 and V is TRBV9; D is unresolved. Germline assignment: CDR1 SGDLS and CDR2 YYNGEE. The ends were cut back, 3 bases at V and 2 bases at J, with 12 bases in the middle. There are 15 residues in the CDR3.

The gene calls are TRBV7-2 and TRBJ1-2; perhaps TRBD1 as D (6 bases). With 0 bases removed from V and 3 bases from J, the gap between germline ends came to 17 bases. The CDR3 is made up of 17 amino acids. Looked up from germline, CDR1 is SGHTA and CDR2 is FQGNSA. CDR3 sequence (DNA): TGTGCCAGCAGCTTAGCACTCCACAGGGTCTCGGACTATGGCTACACCTTC. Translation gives CASSLALHRVSDYGYTF.

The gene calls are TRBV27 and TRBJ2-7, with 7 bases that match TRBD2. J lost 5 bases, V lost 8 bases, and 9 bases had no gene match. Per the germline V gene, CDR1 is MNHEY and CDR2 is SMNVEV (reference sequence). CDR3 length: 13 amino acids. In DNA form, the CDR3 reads TGTGCCAGCTCTCTAGGGCGGGGGAACGAGCAGTACTTC. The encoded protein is CASSLGRGNEQYF.

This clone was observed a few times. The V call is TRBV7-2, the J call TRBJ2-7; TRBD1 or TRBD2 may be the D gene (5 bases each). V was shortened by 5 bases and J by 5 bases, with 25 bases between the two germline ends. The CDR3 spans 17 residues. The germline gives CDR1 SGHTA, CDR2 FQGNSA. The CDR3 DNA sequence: TGTGCCAGCAGCCCAACCATCATCGTTCGAGGGGCCGACGAGCAGTACTTC. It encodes CASSPTIIVRGADEQYF. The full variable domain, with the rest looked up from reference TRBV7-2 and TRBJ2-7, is GAGVSQSPSNKVTEKGKDVELRCDPISGHTALYWYRQSLGQGLEFLIYFQGNSAPDKSGLPSDRFSAERTGGSVSTLTIQRTQQEDSAVYLCASSPTIIVRGADEQYFGPGTRLTVT.

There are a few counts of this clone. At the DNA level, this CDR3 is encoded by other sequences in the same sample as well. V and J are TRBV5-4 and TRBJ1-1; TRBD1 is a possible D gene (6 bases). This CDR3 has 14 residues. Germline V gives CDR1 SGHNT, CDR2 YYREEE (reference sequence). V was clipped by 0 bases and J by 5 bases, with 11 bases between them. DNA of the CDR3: TGTGCCAGCAGCTTGGAAGGGGGTTGGACTGAAGCTTTCTTT. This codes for CASSLEGGWTEAFF.

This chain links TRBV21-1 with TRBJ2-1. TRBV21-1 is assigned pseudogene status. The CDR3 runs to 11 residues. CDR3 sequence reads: CASSAYNEQFF. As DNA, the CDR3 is TGTGCCAGCAGCGCCTACAATGAGCAGTTCTTC.